The next 4 T cell receptor beta chains were all read from a single sample in a study of T cell responses to AZD1222 COVID-19 vaccine. Produced via immunoSEQ multiplex PCR; TCRdb's table is partial and in-frame only. This sample has about 60,000 clones, with about three quarters found just once. The sequenced sample was peripheral blood, obtained 28 days after the second AZD1222 dose. These receptors all stem from an adult who received the AZD1222 COVID-19 vaccine.

The chain links TRBV7-8 to TRBJ2-1; 7 nucleotides align to TRBD1. The V gene's germline CDR1 is SGHVS and CDR2 FQNEAQ. Losses at the gene ends were 6 bases for V and 5 bases for J; bases not matched to a gene: 7. The CDR3 has 14 amino acids. The CDR3: CASRPRDSNNEQFF. For the CDR3, the DNA is TGTGCCAGCAGGCCCCGGGACAGCAACAATGAGCAGTTCTTC.

The chain joins TRBV21-1 to TRBJ1-5; TRBD1, the table's D call, was not compared with the DNA. TRBV21-1 represents a pseudogene. The CDR3 runs 20 residues. The DNA of the CDR3 is TGTGCCAGCACCTTTGAGGGCGAGAGGGGACAGGGGTATAGCAATCAGCCCCAGCATTTT. Protein: CASTFEGERGQGYSNQPQHF.

This clone was detected only once. This CDR3 is CASSPGRAPGNTIYF. The CDR3 DNA reads TGTGCCAGCAGCCCCGGCAGGGCTCCCGGAAACACCATATATTTT. The V and J genes are TRBV7-9 and TRBJ1-3, with D possibly being TRBD1 (5 bases). CDR3 length equals 15 residues. V lost 5 bases, J lost 4 bases, and 15 bases lay in between. Germline assignment: CDR1 SEHNR and CDR2 FQNEAQ (reference sequence).

The chain combines TRBV2 with TRBJ1-5; no reliable D call. V gave up 3 bases and J gave up 5 bases, with 14 bases separating them. The germline V gene encodes CDR1 SNHLY and CDR2 FYNNEI. CDR3 length: 15 residues. The CDR3 sequence: CASSDSGREDQPQHF. In nucleotides, the CDR3 is TGTGCCAGCAGTGACTCGGGGAGAGAGGATCAGCCCCAGCATTTT.